One sample yielded the 6 T cell receptor beta chains listed below, sequenced in a study of T cell repertoires in cytomegalovirus infection. Using its own MiXCR run on the reads, TCRdb lists one record per CDR3 protein. Of about 200,000 distinct CDR3 sequences listed, more than 9% are singletons. What was sequenced was PBMCs. The receptor source for this set is a human donor in good health (CMV status not recorded). Some clones in this sample may be carry-over from other donors' samples.

The rearrangement joins TRBV5-4 to TRBJ1-4; a possible D gene is TRBD1 (5 bases). The V and J ends lost 5 bases and 5 bases respectively, with 13 bases between them. This CDR3 region has 14 residues. The germline V gene encodes CDR1 SGHNT and CDR2 YYREEE (reference sequence). The CDR3 bases are TGTGCCAGCAGTACCGGGACGGACAATGAAAAACTGTTTTTT. Its protein is CASSTGTDNEKLFF.

This clonotype has only a few counts. J is TRBJ2-7 and V is TRBV15; no definite D call. The V gene's germline CDR1 is LNHNV and CDR2 YYDKDF (reference sequence). This CDR3 is 15 amino acids long. The germline V and J ends were trimmed by 1 base and 0 bases, with 10 bases remaining between them. The CDR3 DNA follows: TGTGCCACCAGCAGAGTAAATCCTAGCTCCTACGAGCAGTACTTC. This codes for CATSRVNPSSYEQYF.

This clonotype was counted at least ten times. This chain links TRBV7-2 with TRBJ1-4; possibly TRBD1 for D (6 bases). Trimming removed 1 base at V and 14 bases at J, with 14 bases between. The length of the CDR3 is 13 residues. CDR1 is SGHTA and CDR2 is FQGNSA in the germline V gene. The CDR3 loop is CASSLDGGARLFF. In DNA, the CDR3 is TGTGCCAGCAGCTTAGATGGGGGGGCAAGGCTGTTTTTT.

This clonotype was recorded a few times. The rearrangement uses TRBV5-1 and TRBJ1-5, with D perhaps matching TRBD1 (6 bases). V lost 0 bases, J lost 4 bases, and 14 bases lay in between. In germline, CDR1 is SGHRS, CDR2 YFSETQ. The CDR3 covers 16 residues. For the CDR3, the DNA is TGCGCCAGCAGCTTGGGGGACATTTGGGGGAATCAGCCCCAGCATTTT. Protein product: CASSLGDIWGNQPQHF. Using reference TRBV5-1 and TRBJ1-5 for the parts outside the CDR3, the full variable domain is KAGVTQTPRYLIKTRGQQVTLSCSPISGHRSVSWYQQTPGQGLQFLFEYFSETQRNKGNFPGRFSGRQFSNSRSEMNVSTLELGDSALYLCASSLGDIWGNQPQHFGDGTRLSIL.

This clonotype has a handful of counts. The chain is built from TRBV5-6 and TRBJ2-5; D unclear. Trimming took 5 bases from V and 1 from J, leaving 12 bases between them. The germline V gene encodes CDR1 SGHDT and CDR2 YYEEEE. The CDR3 is 14 residues long. This chain's CDR3 is CASSFGRSQETQYF. The CDR3 coding sequence is TGTGCCAGCAGTTTCGGACGGAGCCAAGAGACCCAGTACTTC. Looking up the rest from reference TRBV5-6 and TRBJ2-5 gives the full variable domain: DAGVTQSPTHLIKTRGQQVTLRCSPKSGHDTVSWYQQALGQGPQFIFQYYEEEERQRGNFPDRFSGHQFPNYSSELNVNALLLGDSALYLCASSFGRSQETQYFGPGTRLLVL.

This clonotype was seen a few times. CDR3 amino acids: CASSPTSSYEQYF. The DNA of the CDR3 is TGTGCCAGCTCACCAACGAGCTCCTACGAGCAGTACTTC. The chain carries TRBV18 and TRBJ2-7, with D hard to call. V lost 2 bases, J lost 0 bases, and 5 bases lay in between. Germline V gives CDR1 KGHSH, CDR2 LQKENI. This CDR3 spans 13 amino acids.